A single sample is the source of the 20 T cell receptor beta chains below, sequenced in a study of response to subunit inactivated influenza vaccine. A single record per CDR3 protein comes from TCRdb applying MiXCR to the RT-PCR reads. The sample holds 600,000 to 700,000 distinct CDR3 sequences; 12% to 15% are singletons and the top ten take 7.5% to 8%. The input for sequencing was PBMCs from blood, taken around 15 days before vaccination. The receptors were sampled from a man aged 50 to 59 who received an inactivated influenza vaccine.

In its sample, this clonotype was seen a few times. The chain employs TRBV11-2 and TRBJ2-5; 14 positions agree with TRBD2. From germline, CDR1 is SGHAT and CDR2 FQNNGV. With V trimmed by 5 bases and J by 4 bases, 12 bases remained unmatched. The CDR3 totals 18 residues. As DNA, the CDR3 is TGTGCCAGCAGCGCTGCCCTTACGGGACTAGCGGGGGCAGAGACCCAGTACTTC. Translating it yields CASSAALTGLAGAETQYF.

This clonotype was counted many times. The chain links TRBV4-3 to TRBJ2-7; no clear D. Germline V gene sequence: CDR1 LGHNA, CDR2 YSLEER. This CDR3 has 13 amino acids. Trimming took off 0 bases at V and 9 bases at J, with 12 bases between the two ends. The DNA for the CDR3 is TGCGCCAGCAGCCAAGATCGCGGCCTGGGGCAGTACTTC. Translated, it gives CASSQDRGLGQYF.

This chain uses TRBV6-2 or TRBV6-3 with TRBJ1-1, with 7 bases aligning to TRBD1. V lost 2 bases and J lost 6; bases outside the gene matches: 18. The CDR3 runs 18 residues. Germline CDR1 is MNHEY and CDR2 is SVGEGT. CDR3 protein: CASSYPSWSTGRGAEAFF. The CDR3 DNA sequence: TGTGCCAGCAGTTACCCATCTTGGTCGACAGGGAGGGGTGCTGAAGCTTTCTTT.

This clonotype has a handful of counts. The chain links TRBV6-5 to TRBJ2-7; D may be TRBD1 or TRBD2 (5 bases each). CDR1 MNHEY and CDR2 SVGAGI come from the germline V gene. This CDR3 is 13 amino acids long. The V and J ends lost 6 bases and 4 bases respectively, with 13 bases between them. CDR3 region: CASRYGGTYEQYF. CDR3 nucleotide sequence: TGTGCCAGCAGGTATGGGGGAACGTACGAGCAGTACTTC.

This clonotype has just one count. The rearrangement joins TRBV20-1 to TRBJ2-3; D call uncertain. Per germline, CDR1 DFQATT and CDR2 SNEGSKA (reference sequence). There are 15 residues in the CDR3. V was cut by 1 base and J by 0 bases, with 11 bases left in between. The CDR3 spells CSARVSITSTDTQYF. For the CDR3, the DNA is TGCAGTGCTAGAGTATCGATAACTAGCACAGATACGCAGTATTTT.

The rearrangement joins TRBV11-2 to TRBJ1-1; the match to TRBD1 covers 7 bases. The CDR3 sequence is 15 residues long. The V segment lost 0 bases and the J segment 5 bases; nucleotides outside the gene matches: 6. The germline V gene has CDR1 SGHAT and CDR2 FQNNGV. The chain's CDR3 is CASSLETGRWTEAFF. The CDR3 DNA follows: TGTGCCAGCAGCTTAGAGACAGGGAGGTGGACTGAAGCTTTCTTT.

This clonotype was seen a few times. The chain is built from TRBV5-5 and TRBJ2-2; tentative D call: TRBD1 (5 bases). From germline, CDR1 is SGHKS and CDR2 YYEKEE (reference sequence). Trimming stripped 4 bases from V and 0 bases from J, with 10 bases between. The CDR3 loop spans 15 amino acids. Written as DNA, the CDR3 is TGTGCCAGCAGCCTAGGACACGCGAACACCGGGGAGCTGTTTTTT. This translates into CASSLGHANTGELFF. The full variable domain, in which reference TRBV5-5 and TRBJ2-2 provide the parts outside the CDR3, is DAGVTQSPTHLIKTRGQQVTLRCSPISGHKSVSWYQQVLGQGPQFIFQYYEKEERGRGNFPDRFSARQFPNYSSELNVNALLLGDSALYLCASSLGHANTGELFFGEGSRLTVL.

This clonotype was detected only a few times. The V and J genes are TRBV6-1 and TRBJ1-2; tentative D call: TRBD1 (6 bases). This CDR3 region has 13 residues. Germline lookup yields CDR1 MNHNS and CDR2 SASEGT. V was cut by 7 bases and J by 3 bases, with 12 bases left in between. The CDR3 DNA reads as TGTGCCAGCAACAGGGCGGGAGACTATGGCTACACCTTC. Its translation: CASNRAGDYGYTF.

This clonotype has more than one count but fewer than ten. This chain uses TRBV5-1 with TRBJ2-5; D is perhaps TRBD2 (6 bases). Trimming shortened V by 3 bases and J by 5 bases, and 14 bases separated the two germline ends. Germline V gives CDR1 SGHRS, CDR2 YFSETQ. CDR3 length: 14 amino acids. The CDR3 protein is CASSSLANGETQYF. The CDR3 nucleotides are TGCGCCAGCAGCTCACTAGCTAACGGCGAGACCCAGTACTTC.

The chain uses TRBV3-1 and TRBJ2-1, with 9 bases that match TRBD1. This CDR3 region has 15 residues. Germline trimming cut 2 bases from V and 7 bases from J; bases unmatched to any gene: 6. From germline, CDR1 is LGHDT and CDR2 YNNKEL (reference sequence). Here the CDR3 DNA reads TGTGCCAGCAGCCAAAGAGGGACAGGGAGGAATGAGCAGTTCTTC. This encodes CASSQRGTGRNEQFF.

V and J are TRBV11-1 and TRBJ2-1; TRBD2 agrees at 12 bases. Germline CDR1 SGHAT, CDR2 FQDESV (reference sequence). The CDR3 has 18 amino acids. Trimming at V came to 5 bases and at J to 6 bases, leaving 14 bases not matched to a gene. The CDR3 loop reads CASSPIRLTSGSVNEQFF. The CDR3 DNA is TGTGCCAGCAGCCCGATTCGGCTGACTAGCGGGAGTGTCAATGAGCAGTTCTTC.

The rearrangement uses TRBV20-1 and TRBJ1-2; TRBD1 might be the D (6 bases). Trimming removed 3 bases from V and 2 bases from J, with 10 bases in between. Germline V CDR1 and CDR2: DFQATT, SNEGSKA (reference sequence). This CDR3 is built from 13 residues. The CDR3 DNA reads as TGCAGTGCTAGTTCCGACAGGAACTATGGCTACACCTTC. It is translated as CSASSDRNYGYTF.

This clonotype was picked up a small number of times. The chain recombines TRBV19 with TRBJ2-7; D is ambiguous. The V and J ends lost 5 bases and 6 bases respectively, with 14 bases between them. Per germline, CDR1 LNHDA and CDR2 SQIVND (reference sequence). The CDR3 spans 13 residues. The CDR3 DNA reads TGTGCCAGTAGTTATGTCAGGTCCGGCGAGCAGTACTTC. Its translation is CASSYVRSGEQYF.

In this sample, this clonotype turned up many times. The chain carries TRBV29-1 and TRBJ2-1, with D uncertain. V lost 7 bases to trimming and J lost 4 bases, with 17 bases between them. Germline V CDR1 and CDR2: SQVTM, ANQGSEA. This CDR3 comprises 14 residues. The CDR3 bases are TGCAGCGCCCCCAGTACGGCGGATTACAATGAGCAGTTCTTC. Its protein product is CSAPSTADYNEQFF.

This clonotype occurred a few times. The V gene is TRBV5-5, the J gene TRBJ2-5; 9 nucleotides agree with TRBD2. This CDR3 has 16 amino acids. Germline-derived CDR1 and CDR2 are SGHKS and YYEKEE (reference sequence). The trim removed 2 bases at V and 5 bases at J, leaving 10 bases unmatched. CDR3 in amino acids: CASSFVGSGGGETQYF. The CDR3 DNA is TGTGCCAGCAGCTTTGTTGGTAGCGGGGGAGGGGAGACCCAGTACTTC.

This sequence joins TRBV7-9 and TRBJ1-2; D is undetermined. This CDR3 has 13 residues. Trimming removed 1 base at V and 3 bases at J, with 6 bases between. CDR1 is SEHNR, CDR2 FQNEAQ, per germline (reference sequence). The CDR3 DNA sequence: TGTGCCAGCAGCTTAGAACAGCACTATGGCTACACCTTC. Translating it yields CASSLEQHYGYTF.

The V and J genes are TRBV5-1 and TRBJ1-2; D is perhaps TRBD1 (6 bases). V was pared by 4 bases and J by 7 bases, with 11 bases between. The germline V gene encodes CDR1 SGHRS and CDR2 YFSETQ. The CDR3 is 12 amino acids. CDR3 DNA sequence: TGCGCCAGCAGCCAGCAGGGGTCTGGCTACACCTTC. The encoded protein is CASSQQGSGYTF.

This clonotype showed up just a few times. The chain is built from TRBV20-1 and TRBJ2-7, with a weak D call TRBD1 (6 bases). The CDR3 contains 12 residues. V was cut by 7 bases and J by 2 bases, with 12 bases left in between. Germline V gene data show CDR1 as DFQATT and CDR2 as SNEGSKA (reference sequence). The CDR3 region has the DNA TGCAGTGTCCCGGACAGAGCCTACGAGCAGTACTTC. Protein sequence: CSVPDRAYEQYF.

DNA of the CDR3: TGTGCCAGCAGTCCCGAACCCCCGGGCACCGGGGAGCTGTTTTTT. Amino acids: CASSPEPPGTGELFF. The chain carries TRBV6-1 and TRBJ2-2; D is undetermined. V lost 5 bases and J lost 4, with 14 bases in between. CDR3 length equals 15 residues. Germline V gene sequence: CDR1 MNHNS, CDR2 SASEGT.

This clonotype was picked up a small number of times. The chain is built from TRBV20-1 and TRBJ2-3; 8 bases line up with TRBD2. The junction had 6 bases not matched to a gene; V was cut back by 2 bases and J by 2 bases. The germline V gene encodes CDR1 DFQATT and CDR2 SNEGSKA (reference sequence). The length of the CDR3 is 15 residues. In DNA form, the CDR3 reads TGCAGTGCTAGATCGACTAGCGTATCCACAGATACGCAGTATTTT. Protein product: CSARSTSVSTDTQYF.